This passage covers 18 T cell receptor beta chains from one sample sequenced in a study of CD8+ T cells in alopecia areata. RNA extraction was followed by reverse transcription into cDNA, which acted as the sequencing template. Here immunoSEQ multiplex PCR was the method, and the copy in TCRdb shows in-frame clones only, minus some. The data show some 150,000 clones, 62% seen once. The sample taken for sequencing was CD8+ T cells sorted from blood. The receptors shown here come from a human donor in good health.

This chain uses TRBV5-4 with TRBJ2-1; possibly TRBD1 for D (5 bases). This CDR3 comprises 13 residues. Germline CDR1 SGHNT, CDR2 YYREEE (reference sequence). V lost 2 bases and J 10 bases, leaving 13 bases between the germline ends. The CDR3 spells CASSLSGPIEQFF. CDR3 nucleotides: TGTGCCAGCAGCTTATCAGGGCCCATAGAGCAGTTCTTC.

The chain carries TRBV7-7 and TRBJ2-5; 7 bases line up with TRBD2. The CDR3 spans 15 residues. J gave up 5 bases and V 2 bases, and 8 bases lay outside the gene matches. From germline, CDR1 is SSHAT and CDR2 FNYEAQ (reference sequence). The CDR3: CASSLIGGRSETQYF. The CDR3 nucleotides read TGTGCCAGCAGCTTAATCGGGGGGAGATCGGAGACCCAGTACTTC.

The rearrangement joins TRBV29-1 to TRBJ2-7; TRBD1 is a possible D gene (5 bases). CDR1 is SQVTM, CDR2 ANQGSEA, per germline. V was pared by 4 bases and J by 0 bases, with 16 bases between. The CDR3 is 15 residues long. The CDR3 loop reads CSVALRGTGSYEQYF. The DNA for the CDR3 is TGCAGCGTTGCCCTTAGGGGTACCGGCTCCTACGAGCAGTACTTC.

The chain recombines TRBV29-1 with TRBJ2-7; D tentatively reads TRBD1 or TRBD2 (5 bases each). CDR1 and CDR2 from the germline V gene are SQVTM and ANQGSEA. Trimming cost V 4 bases and J 2 bases, with 12 bases left between them. The CDR3 has 13 amino acids. The DNA of the CDR3 is TGCAGCGTTGTTCAAGGGACGACCTACGAGCAGTACTTC. Residues: CSVVQGTTYEQYF.

V is TRBV7-9 and J is TRBJ1-5, with D perhaps matching TRBD1 (5 bases). V lost 5 bases to trimming and J lost 7 bases, with 9 bases between them. Germline CDR1 SEHNR, CDR2 FQNEAQ (reference sequence). The CDR3 spans 12 residues. CDR3: CASSVGGQPQHF. CDR3 DNA: TGTGCCAGCAGCGTGGGGGGACAGCCCCAGCATTTT. The full variable domain, rest sourced from reference TRBV7-9 and TRBJ1-5, is DTGVSQNPRHKITKRGQNVTFRCDPISEHNRLYWYRQTLGQGPEFLTYFQNEAQLEKSRLLSDRFSAERPKGSFSTLEIQRTEQGDSAMYLCASSVGGQPQHFGDGTRLSIL.

The chain carries TRBV6-5 and TRBJ2-3, with TRBD2 matching over 10 bases. V lost 6 bases and J lost 3; bases outside the gene matches: 6. Germline V gives CDR1 MNHEY, CDR2 SVGAGI. The CDR3 loop spans 15 amino acids. CDR3 in amino acids: CASSHELAGTDTQYF. The CDR3 bases are TGTGCCAGCAGCCACGAACTAGCGGGAACAGATACGCAGTATTTT.

The V gene is TRBV5-6, the J gene TRBJ1-3; no firm D call. The CDR3 extends over 13 amino acids. V shed 0 bases and J shed 4 bases, with 5 bases lying between them. Germline CDR1 reads SGHDT; CDR2 reads YYEEEE. The CDR3 DNA reads as TGTGCCAGCAGCTTGGGCAACGGAAACACCATATATTTT. Encoded protein: CASSLGNGNTIYF.

This clone came up once. The chain combines TRBV6-5 with TRBJ2-7; weak D call: TRBD2 (5 bases). The CDR3 loop spans 12 amino acids. The germline gives CDR1 MNHEY, CDR2 SVGAGI. The V end lost 9 bases, the J end lost 5 bases, and 14 bases lay between the germline ends. The CDR3, as DNA: TGTGCCAGTAATAAGGGCGGGCACGAGCAGTACTTC. It encodes CASNKGGHEQYF.

There are a few counts of this clone. The CDR3 loop reads CASRRTGGHEQYF. The CDR3 nucleotides read TGCGCCAGCAGGCGGACAGGGGGGCACGAGCAGTACTTC. The chain employs TRBV5-1 and TRBJ2-7; 10 nucleotides match TRBD1. Germline V lookup: CDR1 SGHRS, CDR2 YFSETQ. The CDR3 contains 13 residues. The V and J ends lost 5 bases and 5 bases, in that order; junction bases with no gene match: 4.

The chain links TRBV2 to TRBJ2-2; the match to TRBD2 covers 11 bases. Unmatched junction bases numbered 10, after V lost 6 bases and J lost 7 bases. This CDR3 region has 16 residues. Germline V gives CDR1 SNHLY, CDR2 FYNNEI. The CDR3 sequence is CASSPTSGSRVGELFF. The CDR3 region has the DNA TGTGCCAGCAGCCCAACTAGCGGGAGCAGAGTCGGGGAGCTGTTTTTT.

This clone was recorded many times. V gene TRBV19 combines with J gene TRBJ1-5, with unresolved D. The CDR3 runs to 16 residues. V lost 5 bases and J 0 bases, leaving 14 bases between the germline ends. CDR1 is LNHDA and CDR2 is SQIVND in the germline V gene (reference sequence). This CDR3 reads CASSSGNRYSNQPQHF. The CDR3 DNA sequence: TGTGCCAGTAGTTCGGGGAACCGTTATAGCAATCAGCCCCAGCATTTT.

The chain links TRBV6-6 to TRBJ2-7; D is unclear. Trimming left V 5 bases short and J 0 bases short, with 17 bases between. The CDR3 is 16 amino acids. Germline CDR1 MNHNY, CDR2 SVGAGI (reference sequence). CDR3 protein: CASSQSLAAYSYEQYF. As DNA, the CDR3 is TGTGCCAGCAGTCAATCCCTGGCGGCTTACTCCTACGAGCAGTACTTC.

The chain carries TRBV27 and TRBJ2-3, with D perhaps assigned TRBD1 or TRBD2 (5 bases each). This CDR3 contains 14 residues. Trimming removed 0 bases at V and 7 bases at J, with 11 bases between. Germline values: CDR1 MNHEY, CDR2 SMNVEV (reference sequence). The CDR3 region is CASSLSSGTNTQYF. In DNA, the CDR3 is TGTGCCAGCAGTTTATCGTCTGGGACCAATACGCAGTATTTT.

This clone came up a few times. This sequence joins TRBV7-9 and TRBJ2-5, with TRBD1 as a possible D gene (5 bases). V gave up 5 bases and J gave up 3 bases, with 13 bases separating them. The CDR3 loop spans 14 amino acids. Germline loops: CDR1 SEHNR, CDR2 FQNEAQ (reference sequence). This chain's CDR3 is CASSTRQLEETQYF. CDR3 sequence (DNA): TGTGCCAGCAGCACCCGACAGCTAGAAGAGACCCAGTACTTC. The variable domain in full, completed from reference TRBV7-9 and TRBJ2-5, reads DTGVSQNPRHKITKRGQNVTFRCDPISEHNRLYWYRQTLGQGPEFLTYFQNEAQLEKSRLLSDRFSAERPKGSFSTLEIQRTEQGDSAMYLCASSTRQLEETQYFGPGTRLLVL.

This chain links TRBV4-1 with TRBJ1-1; D is possibly TRBD1 (5 bases). The CDR3 contains 14 residues. The germline gives CDR1 MGHRA, CDR2 YSYEKL. V lost 3 bases to trimming and J lost 1 base, with 9 bases between them. In nucleotides, the CDR3 is TGCGCCAGCAGCCATGGAACAGGGAACACTGAAGCTTTCTTT. It yields the protein CASSHGTGNTEAFF.

The chain joins TRBV7-9 to TRBJ1-1; unclear D gene. The germline V and J ends were trimmed by 1 base and 7 bases, with 4 bases remaining between them. The germline V gene encodes CDR1 SEHNR and CDR2 FQNEAQ (reference sequence). This CDR3 comprises 11 residues. Here the CDR3 reads CASSLGREAFF. The CDR3 DNA reads TGTGCCAGCAGCTTAGGACGTGAAGCTTTCTTT.

This clone occurred a few times. Other DNA sequences in the same sample also yield this CDR3. The chain is built from TRBV29-1 and TRBJ2-1; 8 bases agree with TRBD2. The V gene's germline CDR1 is SQVTM and CDR2 ANQGSEA. CDR3 length: 14 amino acids. The ends lost 6 bases at V and 4 bases at J; junction bases unmatched: 8. The CDR3 here is CSVEGLAGYNEQFF. The DNA of the CDR3 is TGCAGCGTCGAGGGCCTAGCGGGTTACAATGAGCAGTTCTTC.

The V and J genes are TRBV30 and TRBJ2-7, with D possibly TRBD1 on 6 matching bases. This CDR3 is built from 14 residues. Germline V gene lookup returns CDR1 GTSNPN and CDR2 SVGIG (reference sequence). V was shortened by 4 bases and J by 3 bases, with 16 bases between the two germline ends. The CDR3 reads CAWIRGGPNYEQYF. The CDR3 coding sequence is TGTGCCTGGATCCGTGGGGGCCCCAACTACGAGCAGTACTTC.